Listed here are 26 T cell receptor beta chains from one sample, sequenced in a study of identical twins. TCRdb processed the 5' RACE reads anew with MiXCR; each CDR3 protein has one entry. The data contain some 730,000 distinct CDR3 sequences, 15% to 20% of them singletons. This same sample was also part of a study on T cells expressing NK-cell markers.

Sequenced material: PBMCs. These receptors came from a woman aged 18-29 years in good health.

The V call is TRBV7-9, the J call TRBJ2-2, with D tentatively TRBD1 or TRBD2 (5 bases each). The CDR3 runs 14 residues. Trimming removed 10 bases from V and 4 bases from J, with 16 bases in between. The germline V gene has CDR1 SEHNR and CDR2 FQNEAQ (reference sequence). CDR3 amino acids: CANQRPGTTGELFF. In DNA form, the CDR3 reads TGTGCCAACCAGCGGCCGGGGACCACCGGGGAGCTGTTTTTT.

This chain joins TRBV20-1 and TRBJ2-7; D may be TRBD2 (6 bases). The CDR3 runs 14 residues. The germline CDR1 and CDR2 sequences are DFQATT and SNEGSKA (reference sequence). V shed 1 base and J shed 4 bases, with 14 bases lying between them. The CDR3 region has the DNA TGCAGTGCTAGAGGAACTAGCTTACTGTACGAGCAGTACTTC. This codes for CSARGTSLLYEQYF.

This clonotype has a single count. The chain couples TRBV9 to TRBJ2-3; 9 nucleotides align to TRBD2. V lost 3 bases and J lost 6; bases outside the gene matches: 14. Germline V lookup: CDR1 SGDLS, CDR2 YYNGEE. CDR3 length: 17 residues. The CDR3 DNA reads as TGTGCCAGCAGCGCCTCGATGGGACTAGCCTTCAGGGATACGCAGTATTTT. Translating gives CASSASMGLAFRDTQYF.

The rearrangement uses TRBV5-1 and TRBJ2-3; TRBD2 might be the D (6 bases). The germline CDR1 and CDR2 sequences are SGHRS and YFSETQ. V was shortened by 7 bases and J by 2 bases, with 14 bases between the two germline ends. The CDR3 consists of 14 residues. CDR3 protein: CASAGLGFTDTQYF. CDR3 bases: TGCGCCAGCGCGGGGCTAGGGTTCACAGATACGCAGTATTTT. The full variable domain, completed using reference TRBV5-1 and TRBJ2-3, is KAGVTQTPRYLIKTRGQQVTLSCSPISGHRSVSWYQQTPGQGLQFLFEYFSETQRNKGNFPGRFSGRQFSNSRSEMNVSTLELGDSALYLCASAGLGFTDTQYFGPGTRLTVL.

There are a few counts of this clonotype. The genes are TRBV20-1 and TRBJ2-1; 8 bases fit TRBD1. The germline CDR1 and CDR2 sequences are DFQATT and SNEGSKA (reference sequence). The CDR3 is 12 amino acids. V lost 6 bases to trimming and J lost 8 bases; unmatched junction nucleotides: 6. CDR3 loop: CSAVTGEDEQFF. DNA for the CDR3: TGCAGTGCAGTGACAGGGGAGGATGAGCAGTTCTTC.

This clonotype was seen more than once but under ten times. V is TRBV4-2 and J is TRBJ1-3; D is unresolved. The CDR3 contains 15 residues. Germline V CDR1 and CDR2: LGHNA, YNFKEQ. Trimming shortened V by 8 bases and J by 3 bases, and 17 bases separated the two germline ends. The CDR3: CASGIQQGYGNTIYF. For the CDR3, the DNA is TGTGCCAGCGGGATTCAACAAGGTTATGGAAACACCATATATTTT.

This clonotype was found many times. The chain recombines TRBV7-9 with TRBJ2-7; no clear D gene. V was cut by 1 base and J by 6 bases, with 7 bases left in between. Germline CDR1 and CDR2: SEHNR and FQNEAQ (reference sequence). The CDR3 is 12 amino acids. CDR3 DNA: TGTGCCAGCAGCTTAGGAAAAATCGAGCAGTACTTC. Translating it yields CASSLGKIEQYF. The variable domain in full, with the rest retrieved from reference TRBV7-9 and TRBJ2-7, is DTGVSQNPRHKITKRGQNVTFRCDPISEHNRLYWYRQTLGQGPEFLTYFQNEAQLEKSRLLSDRFSAERPKGSFSTLEIQRTEQGDSAMYLCASSLGKIEQYFGPGTRLTVT.

This clonotype was seen a few times. V is TRBV10-3 and J is TRBJ1-1, with unresolved D. V was trimmed by 3 bases and J by 3 bases, leaving 14 bases between them. Looked up from germline, CDR1 is ENHRY and CDR2 is SYGVKD. The CDR3 covers 15 residues. The chain's CDR3 is CAISDWSSLHTEAFF. The CDR3 DNA reads as TGTGCCATCAGTGATTGGAGTTCCTTACACACTGAAGCTTTCTTT.

This clonotype appeared a few times. V gene TRBV5-1 combines with J gene TRBJ2-3; no clear D. The germline CDR1 and CDR2 sequences are SGHRS and YFSETQ. The V end was cut by 0 bases, the J end by 0 bases, with 11 bases between. The CDR3 has 16 residues. The CDR3 coding sequence is TGCGCCAGCAGCTTGGGGGTGGCGGTGAGCACAGATACGCAGTATTTT. Encoded protein: CASSLGVAVSTDTQYF.

This clonotype was counted only a few times. The genes are TRBV20-1 and TRBJ2-1; D gene ambiguous. V lost 6 bases and J 0 bases, leaving 6 bases between the germline ends. CDR1 DFQATT and CDR2 SNEGSKA come from the germline V gene (reference sequence). The CDR3 runs 12 residues. In DNA form, the CDR3 reads TGCAGTGCCTGGGACTCCTACAATGAGCAGTTCTTC. This encodes CSAWDSYNEQFF.

This rearrangement joins TRBV20-1 to TRBJ2-7; D gene uncertain. CDR3 length equals 12 residues. The V and J ends lost 6 bases and 3 bases respectively, with 12 bases between them. The germline V gene has CDR1 DFQATT and CDR2 SNEGSKA (reference sequence). This chain's CDR3 is CSAARVHYEQYF. The CDR3 nucleotides are TGCAGTGCCGCACGGGTCCACTACGAGCAGTACTTC.

This clonotype was observed a few times. The chain recombines TRBV12-3 or TRBV12-4 with TRBJ2-1, with D uncertain. V shed 2 bases and J shed 9 bases, with 8 bases lying between them. The CDR3 extends over 12 amino acids. Written as DNA, the CDR3 is TGTGCCAGCAGTTTATTCCCGGGTGAGCAGTTCTTC. Translating gives CASSLFPGEQFF.

The gene calls are TRBV6-5 and TRBJ2-1; TRBD1 agrees at 9 bases. V lost 4 bases to trimming and J lost 3 bases; unmatched junction nucleotides: 4. The CDR3 loop spans 15 amino acids. CDR1 and CDR2 (germline): MNHEY, SVGAGI. The CDR3 DNA reads TGTGCCAGCAGTTTCATGGGACAGGGCTACAATGAGCAGTTCTTC. Protein product: CASSFMGQGYNEQFF.

This clonotype was found a few times. V usage is TRBV20-1 and J usage is TRBJ1-4, with D unclear. From germline, CDR1 is DFQATT and CDR2 SNEGSKA (reference sequence). The CDR3 spans 12 residues. V was trimmed by 4 bases and J by 4 bases, leaving 7 bases between them. CDR3 coding DNA: TGCAGTGCTATTCAGAGTAATGAAAAACTGTTTTTT. It encodes CSAIQSNEKLFF.

This clonotype was recorded many times. CDR3 bases: TGTGCCAGCCTCTTGGGGGGCGTAACTGAAGCTTTCTTT. This encodes CASLLGGVTEAFF. The chain is built from TRBV12-3 or TRBV12-4 and TRBJ1-1; D possibly corresponds to TRBD1 (6 bases). This CDR3 contains 13 residues. Between the trimmed V and J ends, which lost 8 bases and 5 bases, there was a span of 15 bases.

A few counts support this clonotype. The chain employs TRBV12-3 or TRBV12-4 and TRBJ1-1; TRBD1 matches at 9 bases. The CDR3 extends over 17 amino acids. With 1 base clipped from V and 2 bases from J, the junction kept 8 bases outside the gene matches. CDR3 loop: CASSLDRWTGANTEAFF. In DNA, the CDR3 is TGTGCCAGCAGTTTAGACCGATGGACAGGGGCCAACACTGAAGCTTTCTTT.

The sample holds a few counts of this clonotype. The chain combines TRBV5-1 with TRBJ2-7, with D unresolved. The germline V and J ends were trimmed by 0 bases and 4 bases, with 17 bases remaining between them. Germline V gene lookup returns CDR1 SGHRS and CDR2 YFSETQ. The CDR3 loop spans 16 amino acids. This chain's CDR3 is CASSLDNRGGNYEQYF. In DNA form, the CDR3 reads TGCGCCAGCAGCTTGGACAATCGCGGCGGCAATTACGAGCAGTACTTC.

The gene calls are TRBV12-3 or TRBV12-4 and TRBJ2-1, with D hard to call. The CDR3 is 12 amino acids. The ends were cut back, 5 bases at V and 7 bases at J, with 9 bases in the middle. The CDR3, as DNA: TGTGCCAGCAGTCAGGACGAGAATGAGCAGTTCTTC. Translating gives CASSQDENEQFF.

The chain combines TRBV6-4 with TRBJ2-6; 11 nucleotides line up with TRBD1. Germline V gives CDR1 MRHNA, CDR2 SNTAGT. The V and J ends lost 4 bases and 1 base, in that order; junction bases with no gene match: 3. This CDR3 is 17 amino acids long. Here the CDR3 reads CASSGGTGGSGANVLTF. The CDR3 nucleotides are TGTGCCAGCAGTGGCGGGACAGGGGGATCTGGGGCCAACGTCCTGACTTTC.

The rearrangement joins TRBV25-1 to TRBJ2-3; TRBD2 aligns across 9 bases. Per germline, CDR1 MGHDK and CDR2 SYGVNS. The CDR3 is 17 amino acids. V was pared by 0 bases and J by 1 base, with 5 bases of the junction left unmatched. In DNA form, the CDR3 reads TGTGCCAGCAGTGAATATCGCTTAGCGGGGGGCACAGATACGCAGTATTTT. Amino acid sequence: CASSEYRLAGGTDTQYF. The full variable domain, rest sourced from reference TRBV25-1 and TRBJ2-3, is EADIYQTPRYLVIGTGKKITLECSQTMGHDKMYWYQQDPGMELHLIHYSYGVNSTEKGDLSSESTVSRIRTEHFPLTLESARPSHTSQYLCASSEYRLAGGTDTQYFGPGTRLTVL.

V and J are TRBV25-1 and TRBJ1-3; a possible D gene is TRBD1 (5 bases). V dropped 3 bases and J dropped 0 bases, with 9 bases sitting between them. CDR1 MGHDK and CDR2 SYGVNS come from the germline V gene. This CDR3 is built from 15 residues. In DNA form, the CDR3 reads TGTGCCAGCAGTGATACAGGACTCTCTGGAAACACCATATATTTT. This gives the protein CASSDTGLSGNTIYF.

The chain recombines TRBV10-3 with TRBJ2-7; the D gene is possibly TRBD2 (5 bases). The CDR3 is 14 residues long. Deletions cut 10 bases from V and 0 bases from J, with 16 bases between. Germline-derived CDR1 and CDR2 are ENHRY and SYGVKD. CDR3 DNA sequence: TGTGCCACCCGTGAGGGCAGGAGCTCCTACGAGCAGTACTTC. As protein: CATREGRSSYEQYF.

The chain recombines TRBV10-3 with TRBJ2-3; the D call may be TRBD1 or TRBD2 (5 bases each). The germline gives CDR1 ENHRY, CDR2 SYGVKD. CDR3 length equals 14 residues. V shed 6 bases and J shed 5 bases, with 15 bases lying between them. CDR3 coding DNA: TGTGCCATCAGGGCGCAGGTGGGGGTAGATACGCAGTATTTT. Amino acids: CAIRAQVGVDTQYF.

V usage is TRBV9 and J usage is TRBJ2-7; 7 positions match TRBD2. From germline, CDR1 is SGDLS and CDR2 YYNGEE. V gave up 0 bases and J gave up 5 bases; unmatched junction bases: 8. This CDR3 region has 15 residues. CDR3 bases: TGTGCCAGCAGCGTAGAGGGACTACTCCAGGACGAGCAGTACTTC. It specifies CASSVEGLLQDEQYF.

This clonotype occurred many times. This rearrangement joins TRBV12-3 or TRBV12-4 to TRBJ1-1, with a tentative D call TRBD1 (6 bases). The CDR3 runs 16 residues. Deletions cut 6 bases from V and 0 bases from J, with 17 bases between. In DNA, the CDR3 is TGTGCCAGCAGCCCACCGACAGGAAAGCTGAACACTGAAGCTTTCTTT. Translating it yields CASSPPTGKLNTEAFF.

This chain uses TRBV12-3 or TRBV12-4 with TRBJ1-5, with 10 bases that match TRBD1. This CDR3 comprises 17 residues. With V trimmed by 4 bases and J by 9 bases, 15 bases remained unmatched. The CDR3 here is CASSSLLDRGRGWPQHF. DNA for the CDR3: TGTGCCAGCAGTTCCCTTTTAGACAGGGGGCGCGGTTGGCCCCAGCATTTT.